This TCR beta chain is from a study of cytomegalovirus exposure and HLA in healthy donors. Background on the study: Of roughly 400 genotyped donors, more than 65% grouped in the Caucasian-associated ancestry cluster.

Primers: 60 Vbeta forward and 13 Jbeta reverse. The protocol was immunoSEQ multiplex PCR, while the TCRdb copy is restricted to in-frame clones and leaves out a portion. The sample has more than 150,000 clones; more than 60% are singletons. This clone was recorded a few times. CDR1 and CDR2 from the germline V gene are SNHLY and FYNNEI. Deletions cut 1 base from V and 4 bases from J, with 20 bases between. The CDR3 runs to 18 residues. The source is a woman between 45 and 60 years old in good health and CMV-seropositive. This chain joins TRBV2 and TRBJ1-5; D gene ambiguous. Sequenced sample: PBMCs. This CDR3 is CASSEGVRAGISNQPQHF. CDR3 coding DNA: TGTGCCAGCAGTGAAGGGGTTAGGGCCGGGATCTCGAATCAGCCCCAGCATTTT.